This passage covers 21 T cell receptor beta chains from one sample sequenced in a study of OX40 agonist ivuxolimab in advanced cancers. Profiling relied on immunoSEQ multiplex PCR, and the TCRdb table lists in-frame clones only, not all of them. The sample carries about 120,000 clones, roughly nine tenths recorded once. The source was CD4+ or CD8+ T cells sorted from blood, collected in a trial of the OX40 agonist ivuxolimab. The receptors were sampled from an adult with an advanced solid tumor such as melanoma, head and neck, liver or kidney cancer.

This sequence joins TRBV7-2 and TRBJ2-7; maybe TRBD1 (5 bases). Germline CDR1 and CDR2: SGHTA and FQGNSA. CDR3 length: 15 amino acids. The germline V and J ends were trimmed by 2 bases and 4 bases, with 15 bases remaining between them. The CDR3 protein is CASSLTTASSYEQYF. Here the CDR3 DNA reads TGTGCCAGCAGCTTAACGACAGCATCGAGTTACGAGCAGTACTTC.

V usage is TRBV4-2 and J usage is TRBJ2-3; 7 positions match TRBD2. The germline CDR1 and CDR2 sequences are LGHNA and YNFKEQ. The CDR3 has 17 residues. V shed 0 bases and J 4 bases; nucleotides not matched to a gene: 10. The CDR3 sequence: CASSQDSQSGEADTQYF. DNA for the CDR3: TGTGCCAGCAGCCAAGATTCGCAAAGCGGGGAGGCAGATACGCAGTATTTT.

V gene TRBV19 combines with J gene TRBJ2-3; weak D call: TRBD2 (7 bases). Germline assignment: CDR1 LNHDA and CDR2 SQIVND (reference sequence). Between the trimmed V and J ends, which lost 9 bases and 5 bases, there was a span of 21 bases. CDR3 length: 15 amino acids. This CDR3 is CASTEPGGAEDTQYF. The CDR3 DNA sequence: TGTGCCAGCACCGAGCCGGGGGGCGCCGAAGATACGCAGTATTTT.

The chain recombines TRBV19 with TRBJ2-3; the D gene is possibly TRBD2 (5 bases). The CDR3 sequence is 14 residues long. The germline V and J ends were trimmed by 7 bases and 0 bases, with 11 bases remaining between them. The germline V gene encodes CDR1 LNHDA and CDR2 SQIVND (reference sequence). The CDR3 sequence is CASTPRESTDTQYF. The DNA of the CDR3 is TGTGCCAGTACTCCGAGGGAGAGCACAGATACGCAGTATTTT.

V usage is TRBV7-3 and J usage is TRBJ2-3, with D possibly being TRBD2 (7 bases). The V end was cut by 6 bases, the J end by 0 bases, with 10 bases between. Germline V gene sequence: CDR1 SGHTA, CDR2 FQGTGA. The CDR3 runs to 14 residues. CDR3 amino acids: CASSAGASTDTQYF. CDR3 bases: TGTGCCAGCAGTGCGGGGGCTAGCACAGATACGCAGTATTTT.

V gene TRBV29-1 combines with J gene TRBJ2-3; 7 nucleotides match TRBD1. V shed 7 bases, J shed 4 bases, and the junction held 5 bases outside the gene matches. The CDR3 runs 12 residues. Looked up from germline, CDR1 is SQVTM and CDR2 is ANQGSEA. The CDR3 DNA reads as TGCAGCGCCCGAAGGGGGCCAGATACGCAGTATTTT. Its translation: CSARRGPDTQYF.

The V call is TRBV6-1, the J call TRBJ1-5; 7 bases line up with TRBD1. After removal of 7 bases from V and 4 bases from J, the junction contained 7 bases not matched to a gene. Germline CDR1 and CDR2: MNHNS and SASEGT. The CDR3 length is 14 residues. The CDR3 sequence: CASTGGTANQPQHF. As DNA, the CDR3 is TGTGCCAGCACGGGGGGGACAGCGAATCAGCCCCAGCATTTT.

The chain couples TRBV5-6 to TRBJ1-2; possible D gene TRBD1, 5 bases. The CDR3 runs 15 residues. Germline V gives CDR1 SGHDT, CDR2 YYEEEE. Trimming removed 0 bases from V and 0 bases from J, with 9 bases in between. The CDR3 protein is CASSLVWGANYGYTF. The CDR3 DNA reads TGTGCCAGCAGCTTGGTGTGGGGGGCTAACTATGGCTACACCTTC.

This clone was picked up one time. The V call is TRBV29-1, the J call TRBJ2-1, with unresolved D. V lost 4 bases to trimming and J lost 9 bases, with 13 bases between them. The CDR3 loop spans 12 amino acids. Germline CDR1 reads SQVTM; CDR2 reads ANQGSEA. CDR3 region: CSVAHQTIEQFF. CDR3 DNA: TGCAGCGTTGCCCACCAGACAATTGAGCAGTTCTTC.

The chain has TRBV15 and TRBJ2-1; possibly TRBD1 or TRBD2 for D (5 bases each). This CDR3 is built from 16 residues. Germline V lookup: CDR1 LNHNV, CDR2 YYDKDF (reference sequence). V was pared by 1 base and J by 4 bases, with 14 bases between. The CDR3 sequence: CATSRGGKGSYNEQFF. The CDR3 DNA reads as TGTGCCACCAGCAGAGGGGGGAAGGGGTCGTACAATGAGCAGTTCTTC.

V and J are TRBV7-9 and TRBJ2-3, with 16 bases that match TRBD2. From germline, CDR1 is SEHNR and CDR2 FQNEAQ (reference sequence). V dropped 5 bases and J dropped 8; count of bases not matched to a gene: 7. The CDR3 covers 16 residues. The CDR3 DNA follows: TGTGCCAGCAGCACGGGACTAGCGGGAGGGCCGGGTACGCAGTATTTT. It codes for CASSTGLAGGPGTQYF. Full variable domain (remainder filled in from reference TRBV7-9 and TRBJ2-3): DTGVSQNPRHKITKRGQNVTFRCDPISEHNRLYWYRQTLGQGPEFLTYFQNEAQLEKSRLLSDRFSAERPKGSFSTLEIQRTEQGDSAMYLCASSTGLAGGPGTQYFGPGTRLTVL.

The chain combines TRBV7-2 with TRBJ2-1; 8 nucleotides match TRBD2. J lost 6 bases, V lost 5 bases, and 15 bases had no gene match. Per germline, CDR1 SGHTA and CDR2 FQGNSA. The CDR3 loop spans 17 amino acids. CDR3 sequence: CASSTDSGAYGANEQFF. The CDR3 DNA reads as TGTGCCAGCAGCACGGATAGCGGGGCGTACGGGGCCAATGAGCAGTTCTTC.

This chain links TRBV6-5 with TRBJ1-2; 11 nucleotides align to TRBD1. CDR1 and CDR2 (germline): MNHEY, SVGAGI. Germline trimming cut 4 bases from V and 3 bases from J; bases unmatched to any gene: 1. The CDR3 loop spans 14 amino acids. The CDR3 DNA is TGTGCCAGCAGTTGGACAGGGGGCGACTATGGCTACACCTTC. Its protein is CASSWTGGDYGYTF.

The chain uses TRBV30 and TRBJ1-1, with TRBD1 matching over 7 bases. Per germline, CDR1 GTSNPN and CDR2 SVGIG (reference sequence). The junction had 3 bases not matched to a gene; V was cut back by 8 bases and J by 0 bases. The length of the CDR3 is 12 residues. The CDR3 DNA reads as TGTGCCGGGGGACAGATGAACACTGAAGCTTTCTTT. Amino acids: CAGGQMNTEAFF.

This chain joins TRBV15 and TRBJ2-5; D possibly corresponds to TRBD1 (6 bases). This CDR3 has 13 amino acids. Deletions cut 5 bases from V and 2 bases from J, with 9 bases between. Germline V gene sequence: CDR1 LNHNV, CDR2 YYDKDF (reference sequence). CDR3 in amino acids: CATSGGAQETQYF. The CDR3 DNA sequence: TGTGCCACCAGCGGGGGCGCTCAAGAGACCCAGTACTTC.

This rearrangement joins TRBV6-5 to TRBJ2-7; D might be TRBD1 (6 bases). CDR1 and CDR2 from the germline V gene are MNHEY and SVGAGI. V lost 10 bases to trimming and J lost 0 bases, with 13 bases between them. The CDR3 loop spans 13 amino acids. This chain's CDR3 is CATSGTPSYEQYF. In nucleotides, the CDR3 is TGTGCCACCTCCGGGACACCCTCCTACGAGCAGTACTTC.

V and J are TRBV27 and TRBJ2-6; 8 bases fit TRBD1. J was trimmed by 3 bases and V by 5 bases; bases with no gene match: 9. CDR3 length: 17 amino acids. Germline CDR1 is MNHEY and CDR2 is SMNVEV (reference sequence). In DNA, the CDR3 is TGTGCCAGCAGTCTCACCAGGGGGCTGGGTGGGGCCAACGTCCTGACTTTC. This encodes CASSLTRGLGGANVLTF.

The chain has TRBV4-1 and TRBJ1-2; maybe TRBD1 (6 bases). Deletions cut 2 bases from V and 0 bases from J, with 16 bases between. CDR3 length equals 17 residues. CDR1 MGHRA and CDR2 YSYEKL come from the germline V gene. CDR3 residues: CASSQLRGQSPNYGYTF. The CDR3 nucleotides read TGCGCCAGCAGCCAATTAAGAGGACAGTCTCCTAACTATGGCTACACCTTC.

V usage is TRBV11-1 and J usage is TRBJ2-1; D unclear. Germline V gene lookup returns CDR1 SGHAT and CDR2 FQDESV (reference sequence). The V gene lost 5 bases and the J gene lost 0 bases, with 11 bases spanning the gap. The length of the CDR3 is 15 residues. The CDR3 sequence is CASSLTASSYNEQFF. CDR3 nucleotide sequence: TGTGCCAGCAGCCTCACGGCGAGCTCCTACAATGAGCAGTTCTTC.

This clone has a single count. This chain uses TRBV7-2 with TRBJ2-7; tentatively, D is TRBD1 (6 bases). Trimming took 5 bases from V and 2 from J, leaving 16 bases between them. The germline V gene has CDR1 SGHTA and CDR2 FQGNSA. The CDR3 is made up of 15 amino acids. The CDR3 DNA reads as TGTGCCAGCAGCCTTGGGTCCAGGGGACCCTACGAGCAGTACTTC. This translates into CASSLGSRGPYEQYF.

This clone was found once. The chain links TRBV28 to TRBJ1-1; no clear D gene. Trimming took 3 bases from V and 1 from J, leaving 3 bases between them. CDR1 is MDHEN and CDR2 is SYDVKM in the germline V gene. This CDR3 comprises 12 residues. The CDR3 DNA reads as TGTGCCAGCAGTTTGCCGAACACTGAAGCTTTCTTT. Protein: CASSLPNTEAFF.